Each of the 25 T cell receptor beta chains below was sequenced from the same sample in a study of regulatory T cells in long-lasting Graves disease. The time point is: persistent/refractory GD, antithyroid drugs over 5 years with positive TRAb. RNA isolated from PBMCs was used to make the TCR library. CDR3 regions were amplified by Arm-PCR using iRepertoire HTBI primers to build TCR beta libraries. TCRdb re-called the multiplex PCR reads with MiXCR, one entry per CDR3 protein. The sample has about 470,000 distinct CDR3 sequences, 20% to 25% seen once; the top ten hold approximately 6.4%. The sample consisted of peripheral blood mononuclear cells (PBMCs), taken when the disease was refractory, from a patient treated with antithyroid drugs. These receptors all come from a female donor with Graves disease.

The rearrangement links TRBV6-2 or TRBV6-3 to TRBJ2-3; 14 bases line up with TRBD2. The CDR3 length is 17 residues. J lost 3 bases, V lost 5 bases, and 7 bases had no gene match. CDR1 and CDR2 from the germline V gene are MNHEY and SVGEGT. DNA of the CDR3: TGTGCCAGCAGTCTGCTGGGACTAGCGGGGGTGACAGATACGCAGTATTTT. It encodes CASSLLGLAGVTDTQYF.

V usage is TRBV28 and J usage is TRBJ1-4; tentatively, D is TRBD1 (5 bases). The germline V and J ends were trimmed by 4 bases and 8 bases, with 14 bases remaining between them. Per the germline V gene, CDR1 is MDHEN and CDR2 is SYDVKM. The CDR3 consists of 14 residues. CDR3 loop: CASSSWGDAEKLFF. The CDR3 region has the DNA TGTGCCAGCAGTTCTTGGGGCGACGCGGAAAAACTGTTTTTT.

J is TRBJ1-2 and V is TRBV29-1; the D gene is possibly TRBD1 (6 bases). This CDR3 has 12 amino acids. Looked up from germline, CDR1 is SQVTM and CDR2 is ANQGSEA. V gave up 0 bases and J gave up 8 bases, with 10 bases separating them. The CDR3 DNA reads TGCAGCGTTGAAGATCGGACAGAAGGCTACACCTTC. As protein: CSVEDRTEGYTF.

The chain combines TRBV29-1 with TRBJ2-5, with a weak D call TRBD2 (5 bases). The CDR3 sequence is 14 residues long. Per germline, CDR1 SQVTM and CDR2 ANQGSEA. Trimming removed 1 base from V and 4 bases from J, with 13 bases in between. CDR3: CSVEGRLTAETQYF. Here the CDR3 DNA reads TGCAGCGTTGAAGGGAGACTAACGGCAGAGACCCAGTACTTC.

This clonotype was observed a few times. The gene calls are TRBV13 and TRBJ1-1; 7 bases are a match to TRBD1. J was trimmed by 1 base and V by 1 base; bases with no gene match: 12. The V gene's germline CDR1 is PRHDT and CDR2 FYEKMQ (reference sequence). This CDR3 is built from 18 residues. The CDR3 region is CASSLAYRWGQQNTEAFF. The DNA of the CDR3 is TGTGCCAGCAGCTTAGCATATCGGTGGGGACAGCAGAACACTGAAGCTTTCTTT.

This clonotype showed up many times. V usage is TRBV28 and J usage is TRBJ1-5, with D perhaps matching TRBD1 (5 bases). The germline V gene has CDR1 MDHEN and CDR2 SYDVKM. Trimming cost V 2 bases and J 10 bases, with 12 bases left between them. The CDR3 contains 13 residues. The CDR3 region has the DNA TGTGCCAGCAGTTTAGGGGGTCCGTATCCCCAGCATTTT. Translating gives CASSLGGPYPQHF.

As to this clonotype: Given a much more abundant clone one base away, this may be a read error. A read error is likely, as this CDR3 ends without the conserved phenylalanine or tryptophan. This chain uses TRBV27 with TRBJ1-1; 11 bases map to TRBD1. The CDR3 is 14 residues long. Germline V gene lookup returns CDR1 MNHEY and CDR2 SMNVEV (reference sequence). V trimming: 6 bases; J trimming: 5 bases; junction bases outside the gene matches: 5. CDR3 sequence (DNA): TGTGCCAGCAGACCGGACAGGGGGCAAACTGAAGCTTTCTCT. Its translation: CASRPDRGQTEAFS.

The chain has TRBV6-5 and TRBJ2-7, with D unclear. Germline V lookup: CDR1 MNHEY, CDR2 SVGAGI. This CDR3 region has 12 residues. The V and J ends lost 4 bases and 5 bases respectively, with 9 bases between them. In DNA, the CDR3 is TGTGCCAGCAGTTCCCCCAGGAACGAGCAGTACTTC. This encodes CASSSPRNEQYF.

This clonotype has ten or more counts. The chain has TRBV28 and TRBJ1-1; D is ambiguous. The CDR3 is made up of 13 amino acids. The germline V and J ends were trimmed by 8 bases and 2 bases, with 12 bases remaining between them. Germline-derived CDR1 and CDR2 are MDHEN and SYDVKM. Written as DNA, the CDR3 is TGTGCCAGCGGCGAGACACCAAACACTGAAGCTTTCTTT. Its translation: CASGETPNTEAFF.

Notes on this clonotype: A much bigger clone sits one base away, suggesting this may be a read error. The chain employs TRBV6-2 or TRBV6-3 and TRBJ2-5; 9 nucleotides match TRBD1. Germline CDR1 and CDR2: MNHEY and SVGEGT. V shed 2 bases, J shed 5 bases, and the junction held 6 bases outside the gene matches. This CDR3 has 15 residues. CDR3 region: CASSYGTGSPETQYF. The CDR3 DNA sequence: TGTGCCAGCAGTTACGGGACAGGGTCACCGGAGACCCAGTACTTC.

The V gene is TRBV12-3 or TRBV12-4, the J gene TRBJ1-2; 7 nucleotides line up with TRBD1. This CDR3 contains 12 residues. V dropped 10 bases and J dropped 3; count of bases not matched to a gene: 5. CDR3 loop: CATIQGHYGYTF. For the CDR3, the DNA is TGTGCCACTATACAGGGGCACTATGGCTACACCTTC.

In this sample, this clonotype turned up many times. The chain links TRBV28 to TRBJ1-1, with a tentative D call TRBD1 (6 bases). The CDR3 contains 14 residues. The germline V gene has CDR1 MDHEN and CDR2 SYDVKM. The V gene lost 9 bases and the J gene lost 5 bases, with 19 bases spanning the gap. CDR3 sequence reads: CASEDWGARTEAFF. The DNA for the CDR3 is TGTGCCAGTGAGGATTGGGGGGCGCGGACTGAAGCTTTCTTT.

The CDR3 here is CSARGPVFGNTIYF. CDR3 bases: TGCAGTGCCAGGGGTCCGGTTTTTGGAAACACCATATATTTT. The chain has TRBV20-1 and TRBJ1-3, with D tentatively TRBD1 (6 bases). Trimming left V 6 bases short and J 3 bases short, with 15 bases between. The CDR3 sequence is 14 residues long. The germline V gene encodes CDR1 DFQATT and CDR2 SNEGSKA (reference sequence).

This clonotype was seen repeatedly, ten times or more. The CDR3 DNA is TGTGCCAGCAGCTTATTACTAGGGCGGCAGAGTAACACTGAAGCTTTCTTT. Its translation is CASSLLLGRQSNTEAFF. The rearrangement links TRBV7-2 to TRBJ1-1; no clear D. V was shortened by 2 bases and J by 2 bases, with 18 bases between the two germline ends. The CDR3 sequence is 17 residues long. The germline V gene has CDR1 SGHTA and CDR2 FQGNSA.

The V gene is TRBV28, the J gene TRBJ2-6; a possible D gene is TRBD1 (6 bases). Germline V lookup: CDR1 MDHEN, CDR2 SYDVKM. The CDR3 contains 17 residues. Trimming shortened V by 4 bases and J by 0 bases, and 13 bases separated the two germline ends. The DNA of the CDR3 is TGTGCCAGCAGTTCAGGGGCACCACTCTCTGGGGCCAACGTCCTGACTTTC. Amino acids: CASSSGAPLSGANVLTF.

The genes are TRBV5-1 and TRBJ2-7; 10 nucleotides agree with TRBD1. With V trimmed by 3 bases and J by 5 bases, 8 bases remained unmatched. The CDR3 is 15 residues long. From germline, CDR1 is SGHRS and CDR2 YFSETQ. The CDR3 sequence: CASSSWDRGFDEQYF. The CDR3 region has the DNA TGCGCCAGCAGCTCTTGGGACAGGGGATTCGACGAGCAGTACTTC. Full variable domain (missing parts from reference TRBV5-1 and TRBJ2-7): KAGVTQTPRYLIKTRGQQVTLSCSPISGHRSVSWYQQTPGQGLQFLFEYFSETQRNKGNFPGRFSGRQFSNSRSEMNVSTLELGDSALYLCASSSWDRGFDEQYFGPGTRLTVT.

This chain links TRBV13 with TRBJ2-2; 8 bases are shared with TRBD1. Germline assignment: CDR1 PRHDT and CDR2 FYEKMQ (reference sequence). V shed 4 bases and J 4 bases; nucleotides not matched to a gene: 2. The CDR3 is 14 amino acids. CDR3: CASSYQGATGELFF. CDR3 sequence (DNA): TGTGCCAGCAGCTACCAGGGGGCCACCGGGGAGCTGTTTTTT.

The chain has TRBV4-1 and TRBJ1-5; 7 bases map to TRBD1. This CDR3 has 16 amino acids. Germline V lookup: CDR1 MGHRA, CDR2 YSYEKL. Germline trimming cut 4 bases from V and 0 bases from J; bases unmatched to any gene: 6. The CDR3 reads CASSLIQGNSNQPQHF. CDR3 nucleotides: TGCGCCAGCAGCCTCATACAGGGGAATAGCAATCAGCCCCAGCATTTT.

The table lists this clonotype with many counts. The V call is TRBV20-1, the J call TRBJ1-4; TRBD1 agrees at 9 bases. CDR1 is DFQATT and CDR2 is SNEGSKA in the germline V gene (reference sequence). The trim removed 6 bases at V and 2 bases at J, leaving 10 bases unmatched. The length of the CDR3 is 16 residues. The chain's CDR3 is CSAPGQGAATNEKLFF. CDR3 coding DNA: TGCAGTGCCCCGGGACAGGGAGCGGCGACTAATGAAAAACTGTTTTTT.

This clonotype was counted ten times or more. The chain couples TRBV27 to TRBJ1-2; D is ambiguous. CDR1 is MNHEY, CDR2 SMNVEV, per germline (reference sequence). The CDR3 has 13 amino acids. V lost 3 bases and J lost 4, with 9 bases in between. The CDR3 coding sequence is TGTGCCAGCAGTTTCGACGGCATCTATGGCTACACCTTC. Its translation is CASSFDGIYGYTF.

For this clonotype: Since a much larger clone is just one base distant, this may be a read error. This chain links TRBV19 with TRBJ1-5; no clear D. Germline CDR1 LNHDA, CDR2 SQIVND (reference sequence). The CDR3 loop spans 14 amino acids. Written as DNA, the CDR3 is TGTACCAGTAGTATCTATGGGTGGGATCAGCCCCAGCATTTT. This translates into CTSSIYGWDQPQHF.

This clonotype was found a few times. The chain employs TRBV5-6 and TRBJ1-1; D call uncertain. Germline CDR1 is SGHDT and CDR2 is YYEEEE. Trimming left V 4 bases short and J 3 bases short, with 19 bases between. The CDR3 is 16 amino acids. The CDR3 region is CASSPPGVVGYTEAFF. CDR3 bases: TGTGCCAGCAGCCCCCCAGGCGTGGTCGGGTACACTGAAGCTTTCTTT.

This clonotype was seen more than once but under ten times. This chain uses TRBV4-3 with TRBJ2-4; D gene uncertain. The V end lost 3 bases, the J end lost 12 bases, and 15 bases lay between the germline ends. This CDR3 comprises 13 residues. CDR1 is LGHNA and CDR2 is YSLEER in the germline V gene. CDR3 nucleotides: TGCGCCAGCAGCCAGATGAGAGGCGCGTCTCAGTACTTC. Its protein is CASSQMRGASQYF.

This clonotype has just a few counts. The rearrangement uses TRBV20-1 and TRBJ2-2; 11 bases match TRBD2. CDR3 length: 15 residues. The ends lost 6 bases at V and 2 bases at J; junction bases unmatched: 5. CDR1 is DFQATT and CDR2 is SNEGSKA in the germline V gene (reference sequence). CDR3 region: CSAKLAGDNTGELFF. DNA for the CDR3: TGCAGTGCCAAACTAGCGGGAGATAACACCGGGGAGCTGTTTTTT.

CDR3: CASSPPGSVAGYEQYF. The DNA for the CDR3 is TGTGCCAGCTCACCACCGGGGTCGGTAGCGGGGTACGAGCAGTACTTC. The rearrangement joins TRBV18 to TRBJ2-7, with 8 bases matching TRBD2. Germline loops: CDR1 KGHSH, CDR2 LQKENI. The CDR3 is 16 amino acids. Trimming cost V 0 bases and J 4 bases; bases outside gene matches: 8. The full variable domain, in which reference TRBV18 and TRBJ2-7 provide the parts outside the CDR3, is NAGVMQNPRHLVRRRGQEARLRCSPMKGHSHVYWYRQLPEEGLKFMVYLQKENIIDESGMPKERFSAEFPKEGPSILRIQQVVRGDSAAYFCASSPPGSVAGYEQYFGPGTRLTVT.